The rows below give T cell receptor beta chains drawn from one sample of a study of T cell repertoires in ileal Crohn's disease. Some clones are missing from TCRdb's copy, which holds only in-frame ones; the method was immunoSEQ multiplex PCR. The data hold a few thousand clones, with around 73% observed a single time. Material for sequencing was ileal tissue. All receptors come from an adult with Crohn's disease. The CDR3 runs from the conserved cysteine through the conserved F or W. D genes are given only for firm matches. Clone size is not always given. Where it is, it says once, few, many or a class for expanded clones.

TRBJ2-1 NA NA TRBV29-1 CSVSELDTLNEQFF TGCAGCGTTTCCGAACTTGACACCCTAAACGAGCAGTTCTTC
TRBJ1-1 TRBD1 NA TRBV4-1 CASSQKTGGNTEAFF TGCGCCAGCAGCCAAAAGACAGGGGGCAACACTGAAGCTTTCTTT
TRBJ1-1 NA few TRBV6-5 CASSSDMNTEAFF TGTGCCAGCAGTTCGGACATGAACACTGAAGCTTTCTTT
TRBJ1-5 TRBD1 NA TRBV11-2 CASSLGTGNSNQPQHF TGTGCCAGCAGCTTAGGGACAGGCAATAGCAATCAGCCCCAGCATTTT
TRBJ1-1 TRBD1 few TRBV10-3 CAISDSTGARNTEAFF TGTGCCATCAGTGATTCGACAGGGGCGAGGAACACTGAAGCTTTCTTT
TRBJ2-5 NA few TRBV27 CASSLMGPGTQYF TGTGCCAGCAGTTTAATGGGTCCGGGGACCCAGTACTTC
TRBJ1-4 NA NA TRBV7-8 CASSPSGRANEKLFF TGTGCCAGCAGTCCCTCGGGAAGGGCTAATGAAAAACTGTTTTTT
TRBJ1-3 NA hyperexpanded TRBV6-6 CASSLGGTGNTIYF TGTGCCAGCAGTTTGGGAGGGACTGGAAACACCATATATTTT
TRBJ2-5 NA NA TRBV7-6 CASSNKETQYF TGTGCCAGCAGCAACAAAGAGACCCAGTACTTC
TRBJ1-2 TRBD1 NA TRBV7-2 CASSSSGTGYLGYTF TGTGCCAGCAGCTCCTCCGGGACAGGGTACTTGGGCTACACCTTC
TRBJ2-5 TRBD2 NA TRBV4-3 CASSQVVAGGLETQYF TGCGCCAGCAGCCAAGTGGTAGCGGGGGGGCTGGAGACCCAGTACTTC
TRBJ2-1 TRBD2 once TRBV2 CASSEVTSGNEQFF TGTGCCAGCAGTGAAGTTACTAGCGGCAATGAGCAGTTCTTC
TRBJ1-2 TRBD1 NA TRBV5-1 CASSLGQGAYSGYTF TGCGCCAGCAGCTTAGGACAGGGGGCTTATAGTGGCTACACCTTC
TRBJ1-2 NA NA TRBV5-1 CASSHGLVAGPNYGYTF TGCGCCAGCAGCCATGGTCTAGTCGCAGGGCCCAACTATGGCTACACCTTC
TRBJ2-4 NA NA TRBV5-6 CASSLDRVENIQYF TGTGCCAGCAGCTTGGACAGGGTTGAAAACATTCAGTACTTC
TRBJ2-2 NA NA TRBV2 CASSEGAGYPGELFF TGTGCCAGCAGTGAAGGGGCAGGGTATCCCGGGGAGCTGTTTTTT
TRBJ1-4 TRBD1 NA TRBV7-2 CASSSQGLNEKLFF TGTGCCAGCAGCTCACAGGGGCTTAATGAAAAACTGTTTTTT
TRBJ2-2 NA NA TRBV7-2 CASSLGGLVGELFF TGTGCCAGCAGCTTGGGGGGGCTGGTCGGGGAGCTGTTTTTT
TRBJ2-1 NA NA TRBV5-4 CASSSLTGGGNEQFF TGTGCCAGCAGCTCCCTGACAGGCGGGGGCAATGAGCAGTTCTTC
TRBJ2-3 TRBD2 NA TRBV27 CASSLLAGGQRDTQYF TGTGCCAGCAGCCTACTAGCGGGGGGCCAAAGAGATACGCAGTATTTT
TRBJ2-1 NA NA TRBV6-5 CASKAGEWDNEQFF TGTGCCAGCAAGGCAGGGGAATGGGACAATGAGCAGTTCTTC
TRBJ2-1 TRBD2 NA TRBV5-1 CASSLASGAYNEQFF TGCGCCAGCAGCTTGGCTAGCGGGGCTTACAATGAGCAGTTCTTC
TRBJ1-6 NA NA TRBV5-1 CASSAGSYNSPLHF TGCGCCAGCAGCGCCGGCTCCTATAATTCACCCCTCCACTTT
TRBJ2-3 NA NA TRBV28 CATISGPGRDTQYF TGTGCCACCATCTCCGGCCCCGGGAGAGATACGCAGTATTTT
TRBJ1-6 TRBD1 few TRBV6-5 CASTPDRGNSPLHF TGTGCCAGCACCCCGGACAGGGGAAATTCACCCCTCCACTTT
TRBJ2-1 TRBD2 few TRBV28 CASSFEGRESGNEQFF TGTGCCAGCAGTTTTGAGGGGCGGGAGTCTGGCAATGAGCAGTTCTTC
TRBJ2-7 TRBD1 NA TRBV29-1 CSVGKGQGATKQYF TGCAGCGTTGGTAAGGGACAGGGGGCGACTAAGCAGTACTTC
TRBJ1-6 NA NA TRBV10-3 CATSPRGNNSPLHF TGTGCCACCTCCCCCAGGGGAAATAATTCACCCCTCCACTTT
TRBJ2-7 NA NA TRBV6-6 CASSLGQLEYF TGTGCCAGCAGTTTAGGACAGTTAGAGTACTTC
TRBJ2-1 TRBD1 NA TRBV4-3 CASSQDGPGQPYNEQFF TGCGCCAGCAGCCAAGATGGTCCGGGACAGCCCTACAATGAGCAGTTCTTC
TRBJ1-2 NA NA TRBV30 CAWNSPVVGYTF TGTGCCTGGAACAGTCCTGTGGTTGGCTACACCTTC
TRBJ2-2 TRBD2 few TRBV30 CAWSVWTSGRAPGELFF TGTGCCTGGAGTGTCTGGACTAGCGGGAGGGCCCCCGGGGAGCTGTTTTTT
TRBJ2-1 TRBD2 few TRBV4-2 CASSPVRLAGSNEQFF TGTGCCAGCAGCCCAGTCAGGCTAGCGGGGTCCAATGAGCAGTTCTTC
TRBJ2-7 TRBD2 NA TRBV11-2 CASSTRLAGTAYEQYF TGTGCCAGCAGCACCCGCCTAGCGGGGACCGCCTACGAGCAGTACTTC
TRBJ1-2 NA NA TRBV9 CASSVGPTAYGYTF TGTGCCAGCAGCGTAGGTCCGACAGCCTATGGCTACACCTTC
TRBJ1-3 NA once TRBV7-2 CASSPNTGFTRNTIYF TGTGCCAGCAGCCCCAATACAGGGTTTACACGAAACACCATATATTTT
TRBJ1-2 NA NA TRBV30 CASNRLTDYGYTF TGTGCCTCGAATAGACTGACTGACTATGGCTACACCTTC
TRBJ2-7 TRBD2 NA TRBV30 CAWNRLAGVLREQYF TGTGCCTGGAACAGACTAGCGGGGGTACTACGCGAGCAGTACTTC